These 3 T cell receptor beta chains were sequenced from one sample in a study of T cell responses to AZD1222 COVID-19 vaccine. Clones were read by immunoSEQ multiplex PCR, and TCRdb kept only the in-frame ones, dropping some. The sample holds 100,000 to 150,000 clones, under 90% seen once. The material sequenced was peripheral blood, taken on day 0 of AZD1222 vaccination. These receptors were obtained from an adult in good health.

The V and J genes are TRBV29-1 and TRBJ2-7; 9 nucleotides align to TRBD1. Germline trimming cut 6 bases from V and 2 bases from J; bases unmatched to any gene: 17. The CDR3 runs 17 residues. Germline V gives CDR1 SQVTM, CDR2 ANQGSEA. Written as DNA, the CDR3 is TGCAGCGTATCCCTCCCGGGACAGGGCTCAAAGACCTACGAGCAGTACTTC. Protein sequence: CSVSLPGQGSKTYEQYF.

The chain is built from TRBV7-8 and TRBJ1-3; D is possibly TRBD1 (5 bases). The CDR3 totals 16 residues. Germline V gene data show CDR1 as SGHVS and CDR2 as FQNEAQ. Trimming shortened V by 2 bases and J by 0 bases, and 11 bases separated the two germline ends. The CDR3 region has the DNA TGTGCCAGCAGCTTACTTGACAGAAGCTCTGGAAACACCATATATTTT. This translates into CASSLLDRSSGNTIYF.

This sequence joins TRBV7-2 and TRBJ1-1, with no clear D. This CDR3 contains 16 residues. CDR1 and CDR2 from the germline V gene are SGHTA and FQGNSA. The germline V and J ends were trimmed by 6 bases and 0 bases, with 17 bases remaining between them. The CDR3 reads CASSPFGSALNTEAFF. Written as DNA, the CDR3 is TGTGCCAGCAGTCCGTTTGGAAGTGCGTTGAACACTGAAGCTTTCTTT.